The 23 T cell receptor beta chains in this list originate from one sample, sequenced in a study of vaccination and CD4 T cells after COVID-19. The Oncomine TCR Beta short-read assay was applied to DNA of cultured CD4+ T cells. TCRdb ran MiXCR on the PCR reads and lists one entry per CDR3 protein. The table lists 20,000 or so distinct CDR3 sequences, roughly three fifths of them singletons. As for treatment: roughly 10-day PBMC culture with coronavirus spike peptide pools or control peptides (ViraFEST assay). No antigen has been identified for these receptors. Input material: CD4+ T cells from blood, cultured in vitro. These receptor sequences come from a human donor who had recovered from COVID-19.

In this sample, this clonotype turned up a few times. This chain connects TRBV20-1 to TRBJ2-2; a weak D match, TRBD2 (5 bases). V was pared by 6 bases and J by 8 bases, with 16 bases between. In germline, CDR1 is DFQATT, CDR2 SNEGSKA (reference sequence). The CDR3 consists of 13 residues. The CDR3 DNA is TGCAGTGCAGAGGGCCCTACTGGTGGGGAGCTGTTTTTT. Translated, it gives CSAEGPTGGELFF.

The gene calls are TRBV7-2 and TRBJ1-2, with 7 bases matching TRBD1. J lost 7 bases, V lost 5 bases, and 4 bases had no gene match. This CDR3 has 12 amino acids. CDR1 and CDR2 (germline): SGHTA, FQGNSA. CDR3 sequence: CASSEDRSGYTF. CDR3 nucleotide sequence: TGTGCCAGCAGCGAGGACAGGTCTGGCTACACCTTC.

This clonotype was counted a few times. The V call is TRBV20-1, the J call TRBJ2-1, with D tentatively TRBD1 or TRBD2 (5 bases each). The germline V and J ends were trimmed by 6 bases and 0 bases, with 18 bases remaining between them. The CDR3 is made up of 16 amino acids. CDR1 is DFQATT and CDR2 is SNEGSKA in the germline V gene (reference sequence). The CDR3 protein is CSALTRDGGSYNEQFF. The DNA for the CDR3 is TGCAGTGCCCTCACCCGGGACGGAGGCTCCTACAATGAGCAGTTCTTC.

The chain couples TRBV7-2 to TRBJ1-2; D is possibly TRBD1 (6 bases). V shed 5 bases and J shed 5 bases, with 18 bases lying between them. The CDR3 is 15 residues long. Germline V gene data show CDR1 as SGHTA and CDR2 as FQGNSA. This CDR3 reads CASSNTGGSGYGYTF. CDR3 DNA: TGTGCCAGCAGCAACACGGGGGGCTCAGGGTATGGCTACACCTTC.

J is TRBJ1-2 and V is TRBV4-3, with D possibly being TRBD1 (6 bases). V was trimmed by 2 bases and J by 7 bases, leaving 26 bases between them. Germline V lookup: CDR1 LGHNA, CDR2 YSLEER. The CDR3 loop spans 18 amino acids. The CDR3 reads CASSQQQGLSWGSGGYTF. The CDR3 region has the DNA TGCGCCAGCAGCCAACAACAGGGCTTATCTTGGGGTTCGGGTGGCTACACCTTC.

This clonotype was observed a single time. V gene TRBV6-1 combines with J gene TRBJ1-3; no definite D call. V was pared by 7 bases and J by 4 bases, with 14 bases between. Germline CDR1 is MNHNS and CDR2 is SASEGT. This CDR3 contains 14 residues. Here the CDR3 reads CASTKALWGNTIYF. For the CDR3, the DNA is TGTGCCAGCACTAAAGCCCTCTGGGGAAACACCATATATTTT.

This clonotype was detected a few times. The rearrangement uses TRBV20-1 and TRBJ2-2; possible D gene TRBD1, 6 bases. V shed 5 bases and J shed 1 base, with 11 bases lying between them. The CDR3 consists of 14 residues. The germline gives CDR1 DFQATT, CDR2 SNEGSKA (reference sequence). CDR3 protein: CSAPGTLNTGELFF. CDR3 in DNA: TGCAGTGCTCCCGGGACACTGAACACCGGGGAGCTGTTTTTT.

The V gene is TRBV11-3, the J gene TRBJ2-5; maybe TRBD1 (5 bases). The ends were cut back, 5 bases at V and 5 bases at J, with 15 bases in the middle. CDR3 length: 14 amino acids. In germline, CDR1 is SGHNT, CDR2 YENEEA. CDR3 in amino acids: CASSPLRGSETQYF. In nucleotides, the CDR3 is TGTGCCAGCAGCCCCCTTAGGGGTAGTGAGACCCAGTACTTC.

The V and J genes are TRBV7-2 and TRBJ2-1; 14 bases fit TRBD2. The CDR3 totals 15 residues. The junction had 8 bases not matched to a gene; V was cut back by 4 bases and J by 12 bases. Germline CDR1 reads SGHTA; CDR2 reads FQGNSA. The CDR3 DNA follows: TGTGCCAGCAGCTCGCAGACTAGCGGGAGGGCCGCGCAGTTCTTC. Encoded protein: CASSSQTSGRAAQFF.

The V call is TRBV20-1, the J call TRBJ1-6; possibly TRBD1 for D (6 bases). The CDR3 is made up of 13 amino acids. V was trimmed by 0 bases and J by 14 bases, leaving 14 bases between them. Per the germline V gene, CDR1 is DFQATT and CDR2 is SNEGSKA (reference sequence). Here the CDR3 reads CSAREGTGPALHF. Written as DNA, the CDR3 is TGCAGTGCTAGAGAAGGAACAGGGCCAGCCCTCCACTTT.

This clonotype has only a few counts. This sequence joins TRBV19 and TRBJ2-2; TRBD1 is a possible D gene (7 bases). Germline CDR1 is LNHDA and CDR2 is SQIVND (reference sequence). V lost 4 bases and J 5 bases, leaving 8 bases between the germline ends. This CDR3 has 13 amino acids. The CDR3 coding sequence is TGTGCCAGTAGTACAGGGGGGACCGGGGAGCTGTTTTTT. It encodes CASSTGGTGELFF.

This clonotype has just a few counts. The V and J genes are TRBV20-1 and TRBJ2-7; possible D gene TRBD1, 6 bases. The CDR3 runs 14 residues. Per germline, CDR1 DFQATT and CDR2 SNEGSKA (reference sequence). The V gene lost 6 bases and the J gene lost 0 bases, with 15 bases spanning the gap. The CDR3 loop reads CSAEGVGSSYEQYF. Here the CDR3 DNA reads TGCAGTGCCGAGGGGGTGGGCAGCTCCTACGAGCAGTACTTC.

This chain uses TRBV6-1 with TRBJ2-4; D uncertain. Trimming cost V 1 base and J 6 bases, with 10 bases left between them. This CDR3 region has 14 residues. The germline gives CDR1 MNHNS, CDR2 SASEGT. The CDR3 bases are TGTGCCAGCAGTGAAGGGCTATTTTCAAACATTCAGTACTTC. This encodes CASSEGLFSNIQYF.

This sequence joins TRBV29-1 and TRBJ1-1; 8 bases agree with TRBD1. The J segment lost 1 base and the V segment lost 3 bases, leaving 1 base of the junction unmatched. The germline V gene encodes CDR1 SQVTM and CDR2 ANQGSEA. The CDR3 contains 13 residues. In DNA form, the CDR3 reads TGCAGCGTTGACGGACAGGGGAACACTGAAGCTTTCTTT. It translates to CSVDGQGNTEAFF.

This chain connects TRBV5-4 to TRBJ1-5; no clear D. The length of the CDR3 is 13 residues. Trimming took off 1 base at V and 7 bases at J, with 9 bases between the two ends. CDR1 is SGHNT and CDR2 is YYREEE in the germline V gene (reference sequence). The CDR3 nucleotides are TGTGCCAGCAGCTTGAGGTATCTGCAGCCCCAGCATTTT. This gives the protein CASSLRYLQPQHF.

V and J are TRBV7-9 and TRBJ2-7, with 9 bases aligning to TRBD1. Germline values: CDR1 SEHNR, CDR2 FQNEAQ (reference sequence). V was pared by 3 bases and J by 2 bases, with 5 bases of the junction left unmatched. The CDR3 has 15 residues. As DNA, the CDR3 is TGTGCCAGCAGCTTGGGCGGGACAGGGACCTACGAGCAGTACTTC. It translates to CASSLGGTGTYEQYF.

V is TRBV6-1 and J is TRBJ1-5; D gene ambiguous. In germline, CDR1 is MNHNS, CDR2 SASEGT. The V gene lost 2 bases and the J gene lost 0 bases, with 8 bases spanning the gap. CDR3 length equals 15 residues. The CDR3: CASSESNPSNQPQHF. CDR3 DNA: TGTGCCAGCAGTGAATCGAACCCTAGCAATCAGCCCCAGCATTTT.

This clonotype occurred a few times. The CDR3 DNA reads as TGTGCCAGCAGCTGGGACACTAACTATGGCTACACCTTC. It encodes CASSWDTNYGYTF. The V and J genes are TRBV6-2 or TRBV6-3 and TRBJ1-2, with D possibly being TRBD1 (6 bases). The CDR3 is 13 amino acids. Trimming left V 6 bases short and J 0 bases short, with 8 bases between. Germline loops: CDR1 MNHEY, CDR2 SVGEGT.

The chain uses TRBV6-1 and TRBJ2-2; D is uncertain. Deletions cut 1 base from V and 4 bases from J, with 7 bases between. The germline CDR1 and CDR2 sequences are MNHNS and SASEGT. The CDR3 is 14 residues long. The CDR3 spells CASSEGFFTGELFF. The CDR3 DNA reads TGTGCCAGCAGTGAAGGCTTCTTCACCGGGGAGCTGTTTTTT.

J is TRBJ1-5 and V is TRBV7-8, with no clear D. The germline V and J ends were trimmed by 2 bases and 5 bases, with 7 bases remaining between them. Germline assignment: CDR1 SGHVS and CDR2 FQNEAQ. This CDR3 region has 13 residues. The DNA for the CDR3 is TGTGCCAGCAGCTTATGGGGTGATCAGCCCCAGCATTTT. Its protein is CASSLWGDQPQHF.

This clonotype has a handful of counts. One end of the junction fails to match germline, which may point to a read error. CDR3: CASSYTGGSDQPQHF. CDR3 DNA: TGTGCCAGCAGCTACACAGGGGGTAGCGATCAGCCCCAGCATTTT. This rearrangement joins TRBV7-2 to TRBJ1-5; TRBD1 agrees at 8 bases. The CDR3 runs 15 residues. Germline V lookup: CDR1 SGHTA, CDR2 FQGNSA.

V gene TRBV4-2 combines with J gene TRBJ1-2, with 8 bases aligning to TRBD1. The CDR3 totals 16 residues. Germline V gene lookup returns CDR1 LGHNA and CDR2 YNFKEQ. The ends lost 4 bases at V and 2 bases at J; junction bases unmatched: 9. The CDR3 nucleotides are TGTGCCAGCAGCCGCGACAGGGGCCAAACGAACTATGGCTACACCTTC. It specifies CASSRDRGQTNYGYTF.

The chain joins TRBV6-1 to TRBJ2-7; the match to TRBD2 covers 12 bases. With 2 bases clipped from V and 2 bases from J, the junction kept 1 base outside the gene matches. Germline lookup yields CDR1 MNHNS and CDR2 SASEGT. The length of the CDR3 is 15 residues. This chain's CDR3 is CASSELAGGAYEQYF. For the CDR3, the DNA is TGTGCCAGCAGTGAACTAGCGGGAGGGGCCTACGAGCAGTACTTC.